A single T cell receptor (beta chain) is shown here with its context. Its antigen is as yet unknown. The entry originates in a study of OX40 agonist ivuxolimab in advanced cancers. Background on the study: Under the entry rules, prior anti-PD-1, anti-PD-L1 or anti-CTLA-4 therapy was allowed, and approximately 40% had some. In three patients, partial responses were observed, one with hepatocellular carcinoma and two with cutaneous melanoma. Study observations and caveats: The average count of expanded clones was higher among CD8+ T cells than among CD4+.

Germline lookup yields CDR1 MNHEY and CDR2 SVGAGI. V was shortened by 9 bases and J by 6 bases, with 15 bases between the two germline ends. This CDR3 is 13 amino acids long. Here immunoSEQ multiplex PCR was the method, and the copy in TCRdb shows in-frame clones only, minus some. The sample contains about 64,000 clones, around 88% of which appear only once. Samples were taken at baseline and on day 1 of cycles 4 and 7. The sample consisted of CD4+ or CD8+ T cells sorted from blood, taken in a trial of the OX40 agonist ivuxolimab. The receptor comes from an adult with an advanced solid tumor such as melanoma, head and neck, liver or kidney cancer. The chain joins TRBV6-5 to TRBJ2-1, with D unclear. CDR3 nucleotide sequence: TGTGCCAGTAAAGAAGGAGTCCGCAATGAGCAGTTCTTC. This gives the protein CASKEGVRNEQFF.